A selection of T cell receptor beta chains follows, all from one sample in a study of blood T cells in healthy people across ages. TCRdb itself ran the 5' RACE reads through MiXCR, one entry per CDR3 protein. Here the sample spans approximately 780,000 distinct CDR3 sequences, about a quarter being singletons. This same sample was also taken into another study, of T cells of mothers and their children.

The material sequenced was blood. Source of these receptors: a boy between 10 and 17 years old in good health. Both conserved end residues are part of each CDR3. A D gene is named only where the DNA matches it firmly. Some rows have no size entry. The others give once, few or many, or a class for an expanded clone.

d_call clone_size j_call v_call cdr3_aa cdr3_nt
TRBD2 NA TRBJ2-3 TRBV20-1 CSALSHGGGWTDTQYF TGCAGTGCTCTATCTCATGGCGGGGGGTGGACAGATACGCAGTATTTT
NA NA TRBJ2-5 TRBV27 CASMVGTDFQETQYF TGTGCCAGCATGGTCGGGACGGATTTCCAAGAGACCCAGTACTTC
NA NA TRBJ2-4 TRBV2 CASRGGLEAKNIQYF TGTGCCAGCAGGGGGGGGCTGGAAGCCAAAAACATTCAGTACTTC
TRBD2 NA TRBJ2-7 TRBV7-2 CVSSQNPGGSYEQYF TGTGTCAGCAGCCAGAACCCGGGGGGCTCCTACGAGCAGTACTTC
TRBD1 NA TRBJ1-4 TRBV10-3 CATGLAGGGEKLFF TGTGCCACCGGACTTGCAGGGGGCGGAGAAAAACTGTTTTTT
NA NA TRBJ1-3 TRBV6-6 CASSYFTGSSGNTIYF TGTGCCAGCAGTTACTTCACAGGCTCATCTGGAAACACCATATATTTT
TRBD2 once TRBJ2-5 TRBV25-1 CASTPSGGGETQYF TGTGCCAGCACCCCCTCCGGGGGGGGAGAGACCCAGTACTTC
NA few TRBJ1-1 TRBV6-6 CASSYYMAGAPNTEAFF TGTGCCAGCAGTTACTACATGGCAGGGGCACCGAACACTGAAGCTTTCTTT
NA NA TRBJ2-7 TRBV24-1 CATSDAGASSYEQYF TGTGCCACCAGTGACGCGGGGGCCAGCTCCTACGAGCAGTACTTC
NA NA TRBJ2-7 TRBV28 CATLGWGSSYEQYF TGTGCCACTCTTGGGTGGGGGAGCTCCTACGAGCAGTACTTC
TRBD2 few TRBJ2-3 TRBV3-1 CASRPLAGVSDTQYF TGTGCCAGCCGTCCACTAGCGGGAGTTTCAGATACGCAGTATTTT
NA few TRBJ1-3 TRBV10-3 CAIRDGGGSGNTIYF TGTGCCATCAGGGACGGGGGAGGCTCTGGAAACACCATATATTTT
NA NA TRBJ2-7 TRBV5-1 CASTDSVSYEQYF TGCGCCAGCACCGACAGCGTCTCCTACGAGCAGTACTTC
NA NA TRBJ2-2 TRBV10-3 CAISESTMAPGKLFF TGTGCCATCAGTGAGTCGACTATGGCACCGGGGAAGCTGTTTTTT